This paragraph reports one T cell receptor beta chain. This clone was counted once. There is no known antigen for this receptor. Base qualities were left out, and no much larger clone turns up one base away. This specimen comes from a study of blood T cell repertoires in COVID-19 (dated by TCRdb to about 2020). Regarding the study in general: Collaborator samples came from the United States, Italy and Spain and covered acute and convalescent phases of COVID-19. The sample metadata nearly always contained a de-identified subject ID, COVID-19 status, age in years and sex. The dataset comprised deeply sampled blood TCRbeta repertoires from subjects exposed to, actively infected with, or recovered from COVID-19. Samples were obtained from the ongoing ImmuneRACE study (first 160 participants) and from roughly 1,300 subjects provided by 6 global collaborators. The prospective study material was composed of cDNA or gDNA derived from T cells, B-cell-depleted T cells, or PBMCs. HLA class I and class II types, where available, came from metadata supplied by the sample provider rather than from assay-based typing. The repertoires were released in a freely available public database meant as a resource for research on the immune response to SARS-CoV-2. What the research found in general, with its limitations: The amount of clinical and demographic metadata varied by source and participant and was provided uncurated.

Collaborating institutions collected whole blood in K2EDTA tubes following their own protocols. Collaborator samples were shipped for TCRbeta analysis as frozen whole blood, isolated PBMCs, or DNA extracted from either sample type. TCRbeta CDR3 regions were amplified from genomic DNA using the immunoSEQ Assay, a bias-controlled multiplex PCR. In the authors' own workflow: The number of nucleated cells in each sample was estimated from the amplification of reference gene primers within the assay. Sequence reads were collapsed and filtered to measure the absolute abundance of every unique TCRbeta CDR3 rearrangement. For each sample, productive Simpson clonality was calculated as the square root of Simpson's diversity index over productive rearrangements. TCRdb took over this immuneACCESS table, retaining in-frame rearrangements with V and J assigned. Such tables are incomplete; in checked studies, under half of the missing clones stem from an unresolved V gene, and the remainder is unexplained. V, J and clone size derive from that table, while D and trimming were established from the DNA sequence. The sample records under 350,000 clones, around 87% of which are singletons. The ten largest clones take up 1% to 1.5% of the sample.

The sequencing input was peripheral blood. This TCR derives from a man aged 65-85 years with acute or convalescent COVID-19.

CDR3 loop: CASRPSGGAYEQYF. The DNA sequence follows: TGTGCCAGTAGACCCAGCGGGGGGGCCTACGAGCAGTACTTC. The V gene is TRBV19 and the J gene is TRBJ2-7; 10 of the junction bases match TRBD2. Looking up the germline V gene (reference sequence) yields CDR1 LNHDA and CDR2 SQIVND. Counted from cysteine to phenylalanine, this CDR3 has 14 amino acids. Of the read, only the CDR3 DNA is kept; its 42 bases are in frame from base 1. V is trimmed back by 6 bases and J by 2 bases, and the junction contains 4 bases that no gene match accounts for.